Detailed here is one TCR beta chain. Method: immunoSEQ multiplex PCR; TCRdb's copy keeps in-frame clones and lacks some. The sample has roughly 60,000 clones, around 90% seen once. This sample is part of a study of graft-versus-host responses after intestinal transplantation. Here the sequenced sample was PBMCs, taken 26 days after transplant. This sequence was found in a human patient who received an intestinal transplant, so some T cells may come from the graft donor.

This CDR3 reads CASSQDGSGRTNTIYF. CDR3 in DNA: TGCGCCAGCAGCCAAGACGGCTCAGGGCGAACAAACACCATATATTTT. The genes are TRBV4-1 and TRBJ1-3; a possible D gene is TRBD1 (5 bases). The germline V gene encodes CDR1 MGHRA and CDR2 YSYEKL. CDR3 length: 16 residues. V shed 0 bases and J shed 6 bases, with 15 bases lying between them.